The present T cell receptor (beta chain) was sequenced within a study of T cells after yellow fever vaccination. Study-level information: Preparation used SMART-Seq v4 Ultra Low Input for the low-cell-number fractions. Overall study results and limits: Most clones from primary vaccination resurfaced after the booster (around 95% CD4, around 90% CD8). Sorted repertoires could include abundant contaminating clonotypes from bulk cells. A weaker but faster secondary response was observed, peaking on day 5 versus 15.

V dropped 1 base and J dropped 3 bases, with 8 bases sitting between them. From germline, CDR1 is SGHTA and CDR2 FQGNSA. This CDR3 has 14 residues. On this clonotype: Its antigen is still unknown.

TCRdb re-called the 5' RACE reads with MiXCR, one entry per CDR3 protein. Here the sample spans a few hundred thousand distinct CDR3 sequences, roughly 6.1% being singletons. The sequence was obtained from a man aged 30-40 years who received the YFV17D yellow fever vaccine. The V and J genes are TRBV7-2 and TRBJ2-3, with D uncertain. Specimen: PBMCs, collected 5 days after the yellow fever booster vaccination. CDR3 loop: CASSLESRTDTQYF. CDR3 bases: TGTGCCAGCAGCTTAGAGTCCAGGACAGATACGCAGTATTTT.